The present entry profiles one T cell receptor (beta chain) with its context. The sample originates from a study of control samples from healthy donors and cancer patients. Assay used: immunoSEQ multiplex PCR; TCRdb lists only in-frame clones, some missing. This sample has about 89,000 clones; about 83% occur once, and the top ten carry over 2%. This CDR3 comprises 13 residues. Trimming pared 11 bases from V and 0 bases from J, leaving 13 bases between. CDR1 ENHRY and CDR2 SYGVKD come from the germline V gene. The chain links TRBV10-3 to TRBJ1-1; D remains ambiguous. This TCR was sampled from a woman in her thirties or forties in good health. Sequencing was done on a sample of blood. The CDR3 DNA sequence: TGTGCCTCCTGTGCCAGGTTGAACACTGAAGCTTTCTTT. Translation gives CASCARLNTEAFF.